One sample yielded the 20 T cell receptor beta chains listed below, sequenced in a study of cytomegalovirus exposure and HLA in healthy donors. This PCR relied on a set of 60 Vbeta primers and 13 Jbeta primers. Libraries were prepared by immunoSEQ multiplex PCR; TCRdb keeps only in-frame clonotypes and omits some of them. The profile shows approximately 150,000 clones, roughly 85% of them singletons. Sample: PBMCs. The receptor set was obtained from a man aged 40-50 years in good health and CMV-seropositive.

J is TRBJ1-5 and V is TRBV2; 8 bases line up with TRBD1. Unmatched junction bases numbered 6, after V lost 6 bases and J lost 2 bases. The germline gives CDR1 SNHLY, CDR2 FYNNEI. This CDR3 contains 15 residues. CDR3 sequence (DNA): TGTGCCAGCAGGGCAGGGGGCGCGGGCAATCAGCCCCAGCATTTT. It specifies CASRAGGAGNQPQHF.

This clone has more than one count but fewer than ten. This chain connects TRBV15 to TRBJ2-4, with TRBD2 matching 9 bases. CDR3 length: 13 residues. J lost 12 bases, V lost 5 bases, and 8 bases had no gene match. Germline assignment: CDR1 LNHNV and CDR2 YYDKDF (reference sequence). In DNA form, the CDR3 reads TGTGCCACCAGCTTCCAGCGGGGGGACAGTCAGTACTTC. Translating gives CATSFQRGDSQYF.

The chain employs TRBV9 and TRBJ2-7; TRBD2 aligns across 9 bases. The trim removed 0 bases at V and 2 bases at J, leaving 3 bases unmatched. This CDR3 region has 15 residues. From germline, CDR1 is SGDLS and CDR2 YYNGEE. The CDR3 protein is CASSVGASGTYEQYF. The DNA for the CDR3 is TGTGCCAGCAGCGTAGGGGCTAGCGGGACCTACGAGCAGTACTTC.

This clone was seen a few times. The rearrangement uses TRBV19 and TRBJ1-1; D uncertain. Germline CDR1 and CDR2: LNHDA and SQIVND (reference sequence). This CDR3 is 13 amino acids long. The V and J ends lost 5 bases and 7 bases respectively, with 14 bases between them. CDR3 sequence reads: CASSPGGPYEAFF. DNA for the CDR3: TGTGCCAGTAGTCCTGGAGGTCCGTATGAAGCTTTCTTT.

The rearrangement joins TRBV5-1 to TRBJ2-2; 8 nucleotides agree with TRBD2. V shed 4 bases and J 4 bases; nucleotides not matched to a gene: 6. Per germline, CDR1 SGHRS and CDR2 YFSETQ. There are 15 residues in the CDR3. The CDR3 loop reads CASSQQLAVTGELFF. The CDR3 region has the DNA TGCGCCAGCAGCCAACAACTAGCGGTCACCGGGGAGCTGTTTTTT.

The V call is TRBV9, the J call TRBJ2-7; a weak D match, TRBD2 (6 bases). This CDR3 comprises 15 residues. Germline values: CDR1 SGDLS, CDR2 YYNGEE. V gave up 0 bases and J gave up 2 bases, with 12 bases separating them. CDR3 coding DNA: TGTGCCAGCAGCGTAGACGTTAGCGGTGCCTACGAGCAGTACTTC. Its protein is CASSVDVSGAYEQYF.

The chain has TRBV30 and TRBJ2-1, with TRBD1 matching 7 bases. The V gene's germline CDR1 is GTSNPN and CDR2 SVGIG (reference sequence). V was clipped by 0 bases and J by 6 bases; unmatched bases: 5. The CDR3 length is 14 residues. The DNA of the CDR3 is TGTGCCTGGAGTGTACAGGGGCTCGCCAATGAGCAGTTCTTC. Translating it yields CAWSVQGLANEQFF.

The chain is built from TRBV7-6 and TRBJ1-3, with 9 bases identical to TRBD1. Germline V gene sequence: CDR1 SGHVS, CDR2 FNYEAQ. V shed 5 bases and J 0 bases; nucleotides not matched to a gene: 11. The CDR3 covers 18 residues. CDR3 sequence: CASSAGQGTTISGNTIYF. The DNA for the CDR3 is TGTGCCAGCAGCGCGGGACAGGGAACGACAATCTCTGGAAACACCATATATTTT. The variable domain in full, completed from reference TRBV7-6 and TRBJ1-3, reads GAGVSQSPRYKVTKRGQDVALRCDPISGHVSLYWYRQALGQGPEFLTYFNYEAQQDKSGLPNDRFSAERPEGSISTLTIQRTEQRDSAMYRCASSAGQGTTISGNTIYFGEGSWLTVV.

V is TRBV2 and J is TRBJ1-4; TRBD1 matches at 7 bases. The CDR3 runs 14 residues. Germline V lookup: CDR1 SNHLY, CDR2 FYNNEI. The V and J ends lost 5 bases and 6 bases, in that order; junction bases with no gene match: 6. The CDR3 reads CASSRATGYEKLFF. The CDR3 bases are TGTGCCAGCAGTCGGGCGACAGGGTATGAAAAACTGTTTTTT.

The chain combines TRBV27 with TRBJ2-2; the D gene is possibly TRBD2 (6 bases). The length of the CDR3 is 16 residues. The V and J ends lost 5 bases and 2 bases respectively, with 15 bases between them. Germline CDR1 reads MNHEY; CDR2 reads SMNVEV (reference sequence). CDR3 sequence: CASSPLALRNTGELFF. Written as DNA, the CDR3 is TGTGCCAGCAGTCCCCTAGCGCTCCGCAACACCGGGGAGCTGTTTTTT.

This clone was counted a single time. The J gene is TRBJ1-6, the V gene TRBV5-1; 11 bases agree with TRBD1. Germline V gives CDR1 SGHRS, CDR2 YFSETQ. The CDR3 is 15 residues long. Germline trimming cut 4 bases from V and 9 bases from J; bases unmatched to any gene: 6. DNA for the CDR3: TGCGCCAGCAGCCCGGGACAGGGGGAAGGTTCACCCCTCCACTTT. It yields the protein CASSPGQGEGSPLHF.

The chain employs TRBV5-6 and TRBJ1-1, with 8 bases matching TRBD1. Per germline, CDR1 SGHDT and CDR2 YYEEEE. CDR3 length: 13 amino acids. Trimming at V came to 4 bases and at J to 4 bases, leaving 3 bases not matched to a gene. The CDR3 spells CASSPGTGTEAFF. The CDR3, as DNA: TGTGCCAGCAGCCCTGGGACAGGCACTGAAGCTTTCTTT.

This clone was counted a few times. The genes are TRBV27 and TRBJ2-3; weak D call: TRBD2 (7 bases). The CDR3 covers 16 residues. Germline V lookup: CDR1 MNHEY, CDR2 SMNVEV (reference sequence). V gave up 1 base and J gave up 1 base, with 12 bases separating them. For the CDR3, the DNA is TGTGCCAGCAGTTTATACGGGGAGGGGGGCACAGATACGCAGTATTTT. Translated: CASSLYGEGGTDTQYF.

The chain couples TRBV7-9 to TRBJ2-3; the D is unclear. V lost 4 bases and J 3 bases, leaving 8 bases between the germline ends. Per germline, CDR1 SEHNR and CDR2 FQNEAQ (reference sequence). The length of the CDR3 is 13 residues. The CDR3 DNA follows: TGTGCCAGCAGCTGGGCTCTTACAGATACGCAGTATTTT. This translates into CASSWALTDTQYF.

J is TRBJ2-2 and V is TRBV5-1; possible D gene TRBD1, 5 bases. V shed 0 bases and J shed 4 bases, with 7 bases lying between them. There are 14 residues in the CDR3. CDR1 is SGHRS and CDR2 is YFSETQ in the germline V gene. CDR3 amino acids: CASSLGGRTGELFF. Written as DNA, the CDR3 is TGCGCCAGCAGCTTGGGGGGCCGCACCGGGGAGCTGTTTTTT.

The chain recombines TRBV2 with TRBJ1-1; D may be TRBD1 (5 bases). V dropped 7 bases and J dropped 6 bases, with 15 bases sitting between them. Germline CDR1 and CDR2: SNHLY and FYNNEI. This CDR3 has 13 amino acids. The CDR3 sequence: CASTLTGDPEAFF. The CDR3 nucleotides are TGTGCCAGCACCTTGACGGGGGACCCTGAAGCTTTCTTT.

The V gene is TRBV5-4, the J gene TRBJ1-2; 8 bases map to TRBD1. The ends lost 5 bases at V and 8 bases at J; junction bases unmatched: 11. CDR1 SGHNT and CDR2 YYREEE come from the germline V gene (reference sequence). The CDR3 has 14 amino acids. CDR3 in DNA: TGTGCCAGCAGTCGATCTGACAGGGGAAGCGGCTACACCTTC. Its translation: CASSRSDRGSGYTF.

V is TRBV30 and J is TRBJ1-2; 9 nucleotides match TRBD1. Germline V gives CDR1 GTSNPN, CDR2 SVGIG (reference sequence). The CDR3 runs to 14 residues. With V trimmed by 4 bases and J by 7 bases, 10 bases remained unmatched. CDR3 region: CAWTPGQGVGGYTF. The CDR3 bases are TGTGCCTGGACCCCGGGACAGGGAGTTGGTGGCTACACCTTC.

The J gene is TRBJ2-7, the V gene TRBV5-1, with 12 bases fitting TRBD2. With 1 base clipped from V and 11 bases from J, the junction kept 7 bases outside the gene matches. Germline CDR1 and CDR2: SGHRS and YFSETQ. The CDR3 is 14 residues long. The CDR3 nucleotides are TGCGCCAGCAGCTTGAGAGGACTAGCGGGGAAGGAGTACTTC. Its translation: CASSLRGLAGKEYF.

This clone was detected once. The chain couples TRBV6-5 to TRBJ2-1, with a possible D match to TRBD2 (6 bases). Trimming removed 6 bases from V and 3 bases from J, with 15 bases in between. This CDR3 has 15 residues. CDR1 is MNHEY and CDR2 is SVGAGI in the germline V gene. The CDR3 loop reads CASRMTRSGYNEQFF. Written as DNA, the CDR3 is TGTGCCAGCAGAATGACTAGGAGCGGCTACAATGAGCAGTTCTTC.